Given below is one T cell receptor beta chain in context. The table lists this clone with a count of one. Which antigen it targets is not known. Base-call qualities are not available, and no considerably larger clone is one nucleotide away. Enrolling through a virtual design, the prospective study's participants ranged in age from roughly 18 to 90 years and lived across roughly 24 United States geographic areas. In the prospective study, cohorts were assigned on the basis of participant-reported clinical history obtained from a screening survey and a study questionnaire. Recovered participants in ImmuneRACE Cohort 3 were defined as having two consecutive negative NP/OP PCR tests, clearance from a healthcare professional, or resolution of symptoms. In the prospective study, whole blood, serum and a nasopharyngeal or oropharyngeal swab were collected from each participant by mobile phlebotomists. Prospective study participants could optionally give additional blood draws and questionnaires over an approximately two-month period. Blood samples from the prospective study were shipped frozen or at room temperature prior to DNA extraction.

Trimming removed 5 bases from V and 0 bases from J, leaving 8 bases between the germline ends. CDR1 SNHLY and CDR2 FYNNEI were looked up in the germline V gene. The CDR3 holds 14 amino acids from the cysteine to the phenylalanine. The CDR3 DNA has 42 bases and is translated from base 1. This sample is part of a study of blood T cell repertoires in COVID-19 (dated by TCRdb to about 2020). Turning to the overall study: Samples from collaborators originated in the United States, Italy and Spain and spanned both the acute and convalescent phases of COVID-19. The prospective study material was composed of cDNA or gDNA derived from T cells, B-cell-depleted T cells, or PBMCs. Subjects who had been exposed to COVID-19, were actively infected with it, or had recovered from it provided the deeply sampled blood TCRbeta repertoires that made up the dataset. The repertoires were released in a freely available public database meant as a resource for research on the immune response to SARS-CoV-2. The samples were drawn from the first 160 participants of the ongoing ImmuneRACE study and from 1,254 subjects provided by 6 global collaborators. The sample metadata nearly always contained a de-identified subject ID, COVID-19 status, age in years and sex. Where available, HLA class I and class II types were obtained from metadata supplied by the sample provider rather than from assay-based typing. Paper-wide results and their limitations: The quantity of clinical and demographic metadata differed by source and by participant and was supplied without curation.

TCRbeta CDR3 regions were amplified from genomic DNA by means of the immunoSEQ Assay, a bias-controlled multiplex PCR. From the authors' description of their analysis: Nucleated cell counts per sample were estimated from amplification of reference gene primers within the assay. To quantify the absolute abundance of each unique TCRbeta CDR3 rearrangement, sequence reads were collapsed and filtered. For each sample, productive Simpson clonality was calculated as the square root of Simpson's diversity index over productive rearrangements. TCRdb retrieved this table from immuneACCESS and kept in-frame rearrangements only. Not all clones are present; in checked studies, unresolved V genes account for under half, and no reason is known for the remainder. The DNA gave D and trimming, while V, J and clone size come from that table. The sample table shows some 510,000 clones, and over 75% are seen once. 1.5% to 2% of the sample lies in the top ten.

The sequenced sample consisted of PBMCs or T cells enriched from blood (not recorded which). The sequence is built from TRBV2 and TRBJ1-3, with a tentative D gene TRBD1 over 5 matching bases. The receptor comes from a woman between 40 and 50 years old who had recovered from COVID-19. CDR3 reads: CASSPQGSGNTIYF. DNA sequence: TGTGCCAGCAGTCCGCAGGGCTCTGGAAACACCATATATTTT.